The clone carrying this TCR beta chain has a single count. From blood CD8+ and CD4+ T cells, the TCR beta chain was sequenced. This specimen comes from a study of CD8 T cells in Susac syndrome. The length of the CDR3 is 12 residues. With 6 bases removed from V and 4 bases from J, the gap between germline ends came to 13 bases. Germline CDR1 reads SQVTM; CDR2 reads ANQGSEA. cDNA came from about 0.46 to 1 ug RNA primed by random hexamers. One entry per CDR3 protein results from TCRdb running MiXCR on the immunoSEQ multiplex PCR reads. Of 180,000 or so distinct CDR3 sequences in the sample, roughly 94% were seen once.

The chain has TRBV29-1 and TRBJ2-7; TRBD2 is a possible D gene (5 bases). The sequence was collected from a human donor with Susac syndrome. The source material was CD4+ T cells from PBMCs. For the CDR3, the DNA is TGCAGCGTCCGAGCCGGGATTTACGAGCAGTACTTC. It specifies CSVRAGIYEQYF.